The entry that follows covers one TCR beta chain sequence. The data derive from a study of blood T cell repertoires in COVID-19. Whole-study context: T cells, B-cell-depleted T cells, or PBMCs supplied cDNA or gDNA.

Authors' methods: Quantification of nucleated cells was approximated via reference gene primer amplification. Profiling relied on immunoSEQ multiplex PCR, and the TCRdb table lists in-frame clones only, not all of them. Clone size and V and J calls were adopted from that table, with D and trimming inferred from the DNA. The top ten hold 12% of the sample, which has under 100,000 clones, around 85% seen once. Sequenced input: peripheral blood. The clonotype was recovered from a woman in her sixties or seventies with active or convalescent COVID-19.

CDR3 DNA: TGTGCCAGCAGCCAACCGGGACAGGGAACGAACGAGCAGTACTTC. It encodes CASSQPGQGTNEQYF. The chain links TRBV7-9 to TRBJ2-7; 9 bases agree with TRBD1. CDR1 and CDR2 from the germline V gene are SEHNR and FQNEAQ (reference sequence). This CDR3 spans 15 amino acids. The ends lost 5 bases at V and 5 bases at J; junction bases unmatched: 10.